A selection of T cell receptor beta chains follows, all from one sample in a study of blood T cell repertoires in COVID-19. The data were produced by immunoSEQ multiplex PCR, yet TCRdb's version contains in-frame clones alone and is incomplete. The sample records 95,000 to 110,000 clones, 75% to 85% being singletons. Sample: peripheral blood. The receptors derive from a man aged 55-75 years with acute or convalescent COVID-19. The CDR3 runs from the conserved cysteine through the conserved F or W. The D gene is left open where the match is weak. A clone size is listed for some rows: how often the clone was seen (once, few, many), or a class if it is expanded.

J gene: TRBJ2-5; V gene: TRBV3-1/TRBV3-2; clone size: -; D gene: TRBD1; CDR3 DNA: TGTGCCAGCAGCTATGCCGATACAGGGGGCGTCGAGACCCAGTACTTC; CDR3 protein: CASSYADTGGVETQYF
J gene: TRBJ1-6; V gene: TRBV7-2; clone size: -; D gene: -; CDR3 DNA: TGTGCCAGCAGCTTATTCAGGGTTGATAATTCACCCCTCCACTTT; CDR3 protein: CASSLFRVDNSPLHF
J gene: TRBJ1-1; V gene: TRBV13; clone size: once; D gene: -; CDR3 DNA: TGTGCCAGCAGCTCGTCGGGGGGGCTGGGAGCTTTCTTT; CDR3 protein: CASSSSGGLGAFF
J gene: TRBJ1-2; V gene: TRBV19; clone size: -; D gene: -; CDR3 DNA: TGTGCCAGTACCTCGGCTCAGGGGACCTATGGCTACACCTTC; CDR3 protein: CASTSAQGTYGYTF
J gene: TRBJ1-2; V gene: TRBV2; clone size: -; D gene: -; CDR3 DNA: TGTGCCAGCGCAGGGATCCTGTATGGCTACACCTTC; CDR3 protein: CASAGILYGYTF
J gene: TRBJ1-5; V gene: TRBV5-1; clone size: -; D gene: -; CDR3 DNA: TGCGCCAGCAGCTTGGTCGGCGGCCGCAATGAGCCCCAGCATTTT; CDR3 protein: CASSLVGGRNEPQHF
J gene: TRBJ2-1; V gene: TRBV3-1/TRBV3-2; clone size: -; D gene: -; CDR3 DNA: TGTGCCAGCAGCCAAACCCCGGACATCTTTTACAATGAGCAGTTCTTC; CDR3 protein: CASSQTPDIFYNEQFF
J gene: TRBJ2-7; V gene: TRBV5-1; clone size: once; D gene: TRBD1; CDR3 DNA: TGCGCCAGTACCGGGACAGGGAGGGACGAGCAGTACTTC; CDR3 protein: CASTGTGRDEQYF
J gene: TRBJ1-5; V gene: TRBV28; clone size: -; D gene: -; CDR3 DNA: TGTGCCAGCAGTCCCCTTCGGGGGAGCAATCAGCCCCAGCATTTT; CDR3 protein: CASSPLRGSNQPQHF
J gene: TRBJ1-4; V gene: TRBV6-5; clone size: once; D gene: -; CDR3 DNA: TGTGCCAGCAGTTACTCCACAGCAACTAATGAAAAACTGTTTTTT; CDR3 protein: CASSYSTATNEKLFF
J gene: TRBJ2-2; V gene: TRBV19; clone size: -; D gene: -; CDR3 DNA: TGTGCCAGTAGTATTCAGGGGCGCACCGGGGAGCTGTTTTTT; CDR3 protein: CASSIQGRTGELFF
J gene: TRBJ1-6; V gene: TRBV19; clone size: -; D gene: TRBD1; CDR3 DNA: TGTGCCAGCTCCAGGGACAGGGGGCTTAATTCACCCCTCCACTTT; CDR3 protein: CASSRDRGLNSPLHF
J gene: TRBJ2-1; V gene: TRBV4-2; clone size: -; D gene: TRBD2; CDR3 DNA: TGTGCCAGCAGCCAAGGAGCCTCGCGGGAGACCAATGAGCAGTTCTTC; CDR3 protein: CASSQGASRETNEQFF
J gene: TRBJ1-5; V gene: TRBV5-1; clone size: once; D gene: TRBD1; CDR3 DNA: TGCGCCAGCAGCTTGGAGACAGGGGGCGCGGGTCAGCCCCAGCATTTT; CDR3 protein: CASSLETGGAGQPQHF
J gene: TRBJ2-1; V gene: TRBV7-3; clone size: -; D gene: TRBD2; CDR3 DNA: TGTGCCAGCAGCGCGGGGGGGCTCTCCTACAATGAGCAGTTCTTC; CDR3 protein: CASSAGGLSYNEQFF
J gene: TRBJ2-7; V gene: TRBV27; clone size: few; D gene: TRBD2; CDR3 DNA: TGTGCCAGCAGGACTAGCGGGAGATCCTACGAGCAGTACTTC; CDR3 protein: CASRTSGRSYEQYF
J gene: TRBJ1-5; V gene: TRBV9; clone size: -; D gene: -; CDR3 DNA: TGTGCCAGCAGCGTAGACCCAGGGTGGAGCAATCAGCCCCAGCATTTT; CDR3 protein: CASSVDPGWSNQPQHF
J gene: TRBJ1-4; V gene: TRBV18; clone size: -; D gene: -; CDR3 DNA: TGTGCCAGCTCACCAGGTGGAGGTGAAAAACTGTTTTTT; CDR3 protein: CASSPGGGEKLFF
J gene: TRBJ2-7; V gene: TRBV28; clone size: -; D gene: TRBD2; CDR3 DNA: TGTGCCAGCAGAACGAGCGGGAGTGACCACGAGCAGTACTTC; CDR3 protein: CASRTSGSDHEQYF
J gene: TRBJ2-1; V gene: TRBV7-9; clone size: -; D gene: -; CDR3 DNA: TGTGCCAGCAGCCTCTATGTGGGGGCATTTCATTACAATGAGCAGTTCTTC; CDR3 protein: CASSLYVGAFHYNEQFF
J gene: TRBJ1-6; V gene: TRBV5-1; clone size: -; D gene: -; CDR3 DNA: TGCGCCAGCAGCTTATCAGGGGATAATTCACCCCTCCACTTT; CDR3 protein: CASSLSGDNSPLHF
J gene: TRBJ2-2; V gene: TRBV11-3; clone size: -; D gene: TRBD2; CDR3 DNA: TGTGCCAGCAGCTTAGGGCTAGCGGCAAACACCGGGGAGCTGTTTTTT; CDR3 protein: CASSLGLAANTGELFF
J gene: TRBJ1-2; V gene: TRBV9; clone size: -; D gene: -; CDR3 DNA: TGTGCCAGCAGCGTAGATTTAAACTATGGCTACACCTTC; CDR3 protein: CASSVDLNYGYTF
J gene: TRBJ2-3; V gene: TRBV25-1; clone size: -; D gene: TRBD1; CDR3 DNA: TGTGCCAGCAGTGGCTTAGGACAGGGCACAGATACGCAGTATTTT; CDR3 protein: CASSGLGQGTDTQYF
J gene: TRBJ1-5; V gene: TRBV27; clone size: -; D gene: -; CDR3 DNA: TGTGCCAGCAGTTTCATAGATCAGCCCCAGCATTTT; CDR3 protein: CASSFIDQPQHF
J gene: TRBJ1-1; V gene: TRBV7-2; clone size: -; D gene: -; CDR3 DNA: TGTGCCAGCAGCCTGACGGGGAACACTGAAGCTTTCTTT; CDR3 protein: CASSLTGNTEAFF
J gene: TRBJ2-7; V gene: TRBV7-9; clone size: few; D gene: TRBD2; CDR3 DNA: TGTGCCAGCAGCTCCGGACTAGGGACCTACGAGCAGTACTTC; CDR3 protein: CASSSGLGTYEQYF
J gene: TRBJ1-1; V gene: TRBV19; clone size: -; D gene: -; CDR3 DNA: TGTGCCAGTAGTATTGAAACAGGTTGGACTGAAGCTTTCTTT; CDR3 protein: CASSIETGWTEAFF
J gene: TRBJ1-5; V gene: TRBV2; clone size: -; D gene: -; CDR3 DNA: TGTGCCGCTGGGCAGGATCAGCCCCAGCATTTT; CDR3 protein: CAAGQDQPQHF
J gene: TRBJ2-1; V gene: TRBV28; clone size: -; D gene: TRBD2; CDR3 DNA: TGTGCCAGCAGAAAGAGACTAGCGGGATTTGAGCAGTTCTTC; CDR3 protein: CASRKRLAGFEQFF
J gene: TRBJ2-3; V gene: TRBV29-1; clone size: few; D gene: TRBD2; CDR3 DNA: TGCAGCGTGGGAGGGAACACAGATACGCAGTATTTT; CDR3 protein: CSVGGNTDTQYF
J gene: TRBJ2-5; V gene: TRBV4-1; clone size: -; D gene: TRBD2; CDR3 DNA: TGCGCCAGCAGCCAAGATATAGGACTAGCAGGGACCCAGTACTTC; CDR3 protein: CASSQDIGLAGTQYF
J gene: TRBJ2-3; V gene: TRBV7-6; clone size: -; D gene: -; CDR3 DNA: TGTGCCAGCAGCTTACAGGACAGTCCCACTAGCACAGATACGCAGTATTTT; CDR3 protein: CASSLQDSPTSTDTQYF
J gene: TRBJ2-1; V gene: TRBV28; clone size: -; D gene: TRBD1; CDR3 DNA: TGTGCCACCTCCCTGGACAGGGTCCAGTTCTTC; CDR3 protein: CATSLDRVQFF
J gene: TRBJ2-2; V gene: TRBV16; clone size: -; D gene: -; CDR3 DNA: TGTGCCAGCAGCCAAGTGGCAACAGGGTTCACCGGGGAGCTGTTTTTT; CDR3 protein: CASSQVATGFTGELFF
J gene: TRBJ2-7; V gene: TRBV15; clone size: -; D gene: TRBD1; CDR3 DNA: TGTGCCACCAGCAGAGACAGGGGGCCCTACGAGCAGTACTTC; CDR3 protein: CATSRDRGPYEQYF
J gene: TRBJ2-4; V gene: TRBV7-8; clone size: -; D gene: -; CDR3 DNA: TGTGCCAGCAGCTTAGGAGAGGTAGTGTACTTC; CDR3 protein: CASSLGEVVYF
J gene: TRBJ1-5; V gene: TRBV5-1; clone size: -; D gene: -; CDR3 DNA: TGCGCCGGCCGAACAGAGAATAGCAATCAGCCCCAGCATTTT; CDR3 protein: CAGRTENSNQPQHF
J gene: TRBJ1-1; V gene: TRBV5-1; clone size: -; D gene: -; CDR3 DNA: TGCGCCAGCAGCTTGGGGGGCGGCAGGGGAACTGAAGCTTTCTTT; CDR3 protein: CASSLGGGRGTEAFF
J gene: TRBJ1-3; V gene: TRBV5-4; clone size: once; D gene: -; CDR3 DNA: TGTGCCAGCAGCTCGGAGGGGCGGACTGGAAACACCATATATTTT; CDR3 protein: CASSSEGRTGNTIYF
J gene: TRBJ1-2; V gene: TRBV7-9; clone size: -; D gene: -; CDR3 DNA: TGTGCCAGCAGCACAGGGAAAGGTGGCTACACCTTC; CDR3 protein: CASSTGKGGYTF
J gene: TRBJ2-2; V gene: TRBV7-2; clone size: -; D gene: -; CDR3 DNA: TGTGCCAGCAGCCCCATGGGGAGAATCACCGGGGAGCTGTTTTTT; CDR3 protein: CASSPMGRITGELFF
J gene: TRBJ1-5; V gene: TRBV4-1; clone size: -; D gene: -; CDR3 DNA: TGCGCCAGCAGCCAAGTAAAGGAGGAGGGGCGCAATCAGCCCCAGCATTTT; CDR3 protein: CASSQVKEEGRNQPQHF
J gene: TRBJ2-3; V gene: TRBV24-1; clone size: -; D gene: TRBD2; CDR3 DNA: TGTGCCACCAGTGATCACAGGACTAGCGGGGGGTTCGTCGGGACAGATACGCAGTATTTT; CDR3 protein: CATSDHRTSGGFVGTDTQYF
J gene: TRBJ2-5; V gene: TRBV12-3/TRBV12-4; clone size: -; D gene: -; CDR3 DNA: TGTGCCAGCAGTTTAGGCTATCAAGAGACCCAGTACTTC; CDR3 protein: CASSLGYQETQYF
J gene: TRBJ2-7; V gene: TRBV12-3/TRBV12-4; clone size: -; D gene: -; CDR3 DNA: TGTGCCAGCAGTAACAACTACGAGCAGTACTTC; CDR3 protein: CASSNNYEQYF
J gene: TRBJ1-1; V gene: TRBV5-1; clone size: few; D gene: TRBD1; CDR3 DNA: TGCGCCAGCAGCGAAAAGACAGGGATGCCTGAAGCTTTCTTT; CDR3 protein: CASSEKTGMPEAFF
J gene: TRBJ2-1; V gene: TRBV7-9; clone size: -; D gene: TRBD1; CDR3 DNA: TGTGCCAGCAGCCACAATATAGACAGGGGTGTCAATGAGCAGTTCTTC; CDR3 protein: CASSHNIDRGVNEQFF
J gene: TRBJ2-3; V gene: TRBV5-4; clone size: -; D gene: -; CDR3 DNA: TGTGCCAGCAGCGAGACTAGCACAGATACGCAGTATTTT; CDR3 protein: CASSETSTDTQYF
J gene: TRBJ2-1; V gene: TRBV7-6; clone size: once; D gene: TRBD2; CDR3 DNA: TGTGCCAGCAGCTTATGGGCTAGCGGGTCCAATGAGCAGTTCTTC; CDR3 protein: CASSLWASGSNEQFF
J gene: TRBJ1-5; V gene: TRBV4-1; clone size: -; D gene: TRBD1; CDR3 DNA: TGCGCCAGCAGCCAATCCCCGGGACAGGGGGCAAATCAGCCCCAGCATTTT; CDR3 protein: CASSQSPGQGANQPQHF
J gene: TRBJ1-6; V gene: TRBV12-5; clone size: once; D gene: -; CDR3 DNA: TGTGCTAGTGGTTTGGTACGTGGCAGCTCAGGTTCACCCCTCCACTTT; CDR3 protein: CASGLVRGSSGSPLHF
J gene: TRBJ1-2; V gene: TRBV6-5; clone size: once; D gene: -; CDR3 DNA: TGTGCCAGCAGGCCCACGGGAACCTATGGCTACACCTTC; CDR3 protein: CASRPTGTYGYTF
J gene: TRBJ1-4; V gene: TRBV7-9; clone size: -; D gene: -; CDR3 DNA: TGTGCCAGCAGCTTAGTCTCATCGCGAGAAAAACTGTTTTTT; CDR3 protein: CASSLVSSREKLFF